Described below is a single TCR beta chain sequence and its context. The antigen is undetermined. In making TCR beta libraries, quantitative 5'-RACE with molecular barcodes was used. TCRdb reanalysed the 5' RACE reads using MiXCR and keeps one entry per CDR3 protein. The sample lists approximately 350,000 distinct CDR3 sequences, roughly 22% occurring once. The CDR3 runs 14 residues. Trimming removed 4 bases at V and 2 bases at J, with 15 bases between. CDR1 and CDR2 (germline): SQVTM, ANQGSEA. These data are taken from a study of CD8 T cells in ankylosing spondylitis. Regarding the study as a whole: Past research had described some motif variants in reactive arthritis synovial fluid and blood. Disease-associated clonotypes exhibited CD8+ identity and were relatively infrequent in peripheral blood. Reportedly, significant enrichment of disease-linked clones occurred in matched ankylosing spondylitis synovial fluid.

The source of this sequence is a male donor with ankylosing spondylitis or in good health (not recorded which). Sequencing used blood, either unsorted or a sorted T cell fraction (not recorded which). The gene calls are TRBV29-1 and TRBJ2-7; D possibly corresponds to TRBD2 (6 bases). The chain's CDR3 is CSVAEGWGAYEQYF. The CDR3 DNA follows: TGCAGCGTTGCCGAGGGCTGGGGGGCCTACGAGCAGTACTTC.